This T cell receptor beta chain was captured by sequencing in a study of cytomegalovirus exposure and HLA in healthy donors. Study-wide results and caveats: It was reported that TCR beta sequences correctly inferred the HLA-A and HLA-B alleles for most subjects. TRBV6-2, TRBV6-3 and some other V segments were excluded as indistinguishable.

Germline assignment: CDR1 GTSNPN and CDR2 SVGIG (reference sequence). V shed 2 bases and J shed 4 bases, with 6 bases lying between them. This CDR3 contains 12 residues. On this clone: Its antigen is unidentified.

Primers included in the PCR were 60 Vbeta and 13 Jbeta primers. TCRdb's copy holds only in-frame clones and misses some; the assay was immunoSEQ multiplex PCR. The sample consists of under 130,000 clones, 75% to 85% of them appearing once. The chain combines TRBV30 with TRBJ2-1; the D is unclear. The specimen sequenced was PBMCs. This receptor was identified in a woman aged 18 to 35 in good health and CMV-seropositive. The CDR3 sequence is CAWSIHYNEQFF. In DNA, the CDR3 is TGTGCCTGGAGTATTCATTACAATGAGCAGTTCTTC.